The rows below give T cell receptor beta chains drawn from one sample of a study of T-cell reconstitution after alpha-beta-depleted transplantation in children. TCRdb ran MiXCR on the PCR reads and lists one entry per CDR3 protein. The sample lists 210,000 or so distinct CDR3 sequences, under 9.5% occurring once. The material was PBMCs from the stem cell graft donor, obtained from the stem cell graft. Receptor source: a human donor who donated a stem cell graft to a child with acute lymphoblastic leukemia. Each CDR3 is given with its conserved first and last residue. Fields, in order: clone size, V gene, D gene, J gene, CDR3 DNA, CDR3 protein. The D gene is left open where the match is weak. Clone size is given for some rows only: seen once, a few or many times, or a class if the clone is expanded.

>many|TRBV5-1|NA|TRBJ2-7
TGCGCCAGCAGCTTGGAGGGTAGCCCCTACGAGCAGTACTTC
CASSLEGSPYEQYF
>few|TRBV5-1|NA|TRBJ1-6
TGCGCCAGCAGCTTGGTTGTGGGGGGTAATTCACCCCTCCACTTT
CASSLVVGGNSPLHF
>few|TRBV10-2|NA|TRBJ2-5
TGCGCCAGCAGTGAGAGGGGGATGACCCAGTACTTC
CASSERGMTQYF
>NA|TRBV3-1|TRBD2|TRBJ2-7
TGTGCCAGCAGCCCAGCGGGGGGCGAGCAGTACTTC
CASSPAGGEQYF
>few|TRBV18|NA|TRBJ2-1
TGTGCCAGCTCACCACCTTCAGGGGCAGCGTACAATGAGCAGTTCTTC
CASSPPSGAAYNEQFF
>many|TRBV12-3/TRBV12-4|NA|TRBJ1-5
TGTGCCAGCAAGATTAGCAATCAGCCCCAGCATTTT
CASKISNQPQHF
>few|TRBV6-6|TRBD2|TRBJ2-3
TGTGCCAGCACCTCGACTAGCCCCACGCAGTATTTT
CASTSTSPTQYF
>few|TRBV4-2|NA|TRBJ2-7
TGTGCCAGCAGCCCAAATTGGGCGGAAACGCGCTACGAGCAGTACTTC
CASSPNWAETRYEQYF
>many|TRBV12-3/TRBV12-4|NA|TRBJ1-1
TGTGCCAGCAGTTTAGCGGGGGGTGGAACTGAAGCTTTCTTT
CASSLAGGGTEAFF
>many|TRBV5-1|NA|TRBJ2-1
TGCGCCAGCAGCTTGGGACAGCTCCACAATGAGCAGTTCTTC
CASSLGQLHNEQFF
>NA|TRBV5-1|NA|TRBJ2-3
TGCGCCAGCAGCCACGGACAGAGCACAGATACGCAGTATTTT
CASSHGQSTDTQYF
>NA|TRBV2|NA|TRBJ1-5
TGTGCCAGCAGGTTAGGTTTTTCGGGACCCAGTCAGCCCCAGCATTTT
CASRLGFSGPSQPQHF
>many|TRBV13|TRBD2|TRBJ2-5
TGTGCCAGCAGCTCTCTAGCGGGGGCTGGAGAGACCCAGTACTTC
CASSSLAGAGETQYF
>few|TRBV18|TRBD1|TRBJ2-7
TGTGCCAGCTCCCGACAGGGGGCAAACTACGAGCAGTACTTC
CASSRQGANYEQYF
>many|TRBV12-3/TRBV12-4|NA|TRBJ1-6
TGTGCCAGCAGTTTCAGGGGATCCTATAATTCACCCCTCCACTTT
CASSFRGSYNSPLHF
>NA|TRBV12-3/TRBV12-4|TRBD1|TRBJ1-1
TGTGCCAGCAGTTCCGGCTCCCGGGACAGGGGGCGCACTGAAGCTTTCTTT
CASSSGSRDRGRTEAFF
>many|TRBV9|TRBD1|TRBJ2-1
TGTGCCAGCAGCGTTCGTGGACAGGGATCCTACAATGAGCAGTTCTTC
CASSVRGQGSYNEQFF
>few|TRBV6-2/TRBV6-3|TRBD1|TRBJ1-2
TGTGCCAGCAGCCGCGGACAGGAGTCGATCTATGGCTACACCTTC
CASSRGQESIYGYTF
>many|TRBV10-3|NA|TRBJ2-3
TGTGCCATCAGTGAGTCGGGTTTAGCTGGAGATACGCAGTATTTT
CAISESGLAGDTQYF
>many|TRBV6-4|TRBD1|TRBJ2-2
TGTGCCAGCAGTGAGCGGACAGGGGAACCCGGGGAGCTGTTTTTT
CASSERTGEPGELFF
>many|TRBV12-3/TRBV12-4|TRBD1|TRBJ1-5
TGTGCCAGCAGACGGACAGGGGTTCAGCCCCAGCATTTT
CASRRTGVQPQHF
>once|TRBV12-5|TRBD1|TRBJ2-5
TGTGCTAGTGGTTTGGGGACAGGGAACTACTTC
CASGLGTGNYF
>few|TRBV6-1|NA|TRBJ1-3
TGTGCCAGCTTTACCGGGAGGTCCGGAAACACCATATATTTT
CASFTGRSGNTIYF
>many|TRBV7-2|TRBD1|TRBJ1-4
TGTGCCAGCAGCCAGGACAGGGGTAATGAAAAACTGTTTTTT
CASSQDRGNEKLFF
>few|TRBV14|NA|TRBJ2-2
TGTGCCAGCACCCCCCGCAGGGTGGGCACCGGGGAGCTGTTTTTT
CASTPRRVGTGELFF
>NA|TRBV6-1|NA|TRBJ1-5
TGTGCCAGCAGTCCCGGTCCCGGTGGCAATCAGCCCCAGCATTTT
CASSPGPGGNQPQHF
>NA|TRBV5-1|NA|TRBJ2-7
TGCGCCAGCAGCTTGGAGTCCGGAGAGTGGTACGAGCAGTACTTC
CASSLESGEWYEQYF
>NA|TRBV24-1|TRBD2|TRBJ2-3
TGTGCCACCAGTGAGCTTGTAGCGGGGGACACAGATACGCAGTATTTT
CATSELVAGDTDTQYF
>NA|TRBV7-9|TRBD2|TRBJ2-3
TGTGCCAGCAGCTTATACGGGGGGGCCGGAGATACGCAGTATTTT
CASSLYGGAGDTQYF
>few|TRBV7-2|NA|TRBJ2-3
TGTGCCAGCAGCTTAGCGCCATTGCTCGGCACAGATACGCAGTATTTT
CASSLAPLLGTDTQYF
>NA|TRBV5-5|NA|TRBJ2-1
TGTGCCAGCAGCCGTCCGGACAGTTACAATGAGCAGTTCTTC
CASSRPDSYNEQFF